This is a list of T cell receptor beta chains from one sample in a study of shared clonotypes between healthy human individuals. Some clones are missing from TCRdb's copy, which holds only in-frame ones; the method was immunoSEQ multiplex PCR. In the table there are more than 1 million clones, about 80% of which are singletons. The sequenced sample consisted of memory CD4+ T cells from PBMCs. The receptors here all came from a man aged 18 to 29 in good health. Some clones in this sample may be carry-over from other donors' samples. CDR3s include the opening cysteine and the closing phenylalanine or tryptophan. A D gene is named only where the DNA matches it firmly. Size is stated for part of the rows, as once, few or many counts, or as a class when the clone is expanded.

J gene	V gene	D gene	clone size	CDR3 protein	CDR3 DNA
TRBJ2-1	TRBV5-1	TRBD2	.	CASSGLAEYNEQFF	TGCGCCAGCTCGGGGCTAGCGGAATACAATGAGCAGTTCTTC
TRBJ2-2	TRBV14	.	few	CASSQGGPGTGELFF	TGTGCCAGCAGCCAAGGAGGGCCGGGTACCGGGGAGCTGTTTTTT
TRBJ1-1	TRBV4-1	TRBD1	.	CASSQGFSQGARTEAFF	TGCGCCAGCAGCCAAGGGTTCTCACAGGGGGCTAGGACTGAAGCTTTCTTT
TRBJ2-3	TRBV7-3	TRBD2	.	CASSPARAGVTDTQYF	TGTGCCAGCAGCCCAGCAAGAGCGGGAGTCACAGATACGCAGTATTTT
TRBJ2-2	TRBV10-3	TRBD2	.	CAIRASGTGSGELFF	TGTGCCATCAGAGCGAGCGGGACCGGTTCCGGGGAGCTGTTTTTT
TRBJ2-1	TRBV28	TRBD2	.	CASLGLAGGGYNEQFF	TGTGCGAGTCTGGGGCTAGCGGGTGGAGGATACAATGAGCAGTTCTTC
TRBJ1-5	TRBV19	TRBD1	.	CASSLRQQGSNQPQHF	TGTGCCAGTAGTTTAAGACAACAGGGGAGCAATCAGCCCCAGCATTTT
TRBJ2-2	TRBV18	TRBD2	.	CASSPFLAGDTGELFF	TGTGCCAGCTCACCATTCCTAGCGGGAGACACCGGGGAGCTGTTTTTT
TRBJ1-4	TRBV27	.	.	CASSPYRRTTEKLFF	TGTGCCAGCAGTCCATATCGTCGGACAACTGAAAAACTGTTTTTT
TRBJ2-1	TRBV6-5	.	.	CASSYKLASDEQFF	TGTGCCAGCAGTTACAAACTAGCCTCAGATGAGCAGTTCTTC
TRBJ2-5	TRBV28	TRBD2	.	CASSLFTSGSKETQYF	TGTGCCAGCAGTTTATTTACTAGCGGGAGCAAAGAGACCCAGTACTTC
TRBJ2-4	TRBV27	TRBD1	few	CATRTGLNIQYF	TGTGCCACCAGGACAGGGCTGAACATTCAGTACTTC
TRBJ2-2	TRBV5-4	.	once	CASSFNQGELFF	TGTGCCAGCAGCTTTAACCAGGGGGAGCTGTTTTTT
TRBJ2-4	TRBV14	.	.	CASSQDFGVQYF	TGTGCCAGCAGCCAAGATTTCGGGGTACAGTACTTC
TRBJ2-1	TRBV4-1	TRBD2	.	CASSTRTSGTYNEQFF	TGCGCCAGCAGCACCCGGACTAGCGGGACCTACAATGAGCAGTTCTTC
TRBJ1-2	TRBV18	TRBD1	.	CASSPTGGKDYGYTF	TGTGCCAGCTCACCCACAGGGGGCAAAGACTATGGCTACACCTTC
TRBJ2-3	TRBV5-4	.	.	CASSLVRAGGTDTQYF	TGTGCCAGCAGCTTGGTTAGGGCAGGGGGCACAGATACGCAGTATTTT
TRBJ1-2	TRBV7-2	.	.	CASSTGVRGGYTF	TGTGCCAGCTCCACCGGGGTTCGTGGGGGCTACACCTTC
TRBJ2-5	TRBV15	.	.	CATSVGALTKTQYF	TGTGCCACCAGCGTCGGGGCCCTAACCAAGACCCAGTACTTC
TRBJ1-2	TRBV4-1	TRBD1	.	CASSQDPRGLGYTF	TGCGCCAGCAGCCAAGATCCCAGGGGGCTTGGCTACACCTTC
TRBJ2-1	TRBV2	TRBD2	.	CASRSLLAGVYNEQFF	TGTGCCAGCAGATCCCTACTAGCGGGAGTCTACAATGAGCAGTTCTTC
TRBJ2-7	TRBV5-1	.	.	CASSLELGPEQYF	TGCGCCAGCAGCTTGGAGCTGGGTCCCGAGCAGTACTTC
TRBJ2-1	TRBV18	TRBD2	.	CASSPRGLAGTDLLFDEQFF	TGTGCCAGCTCACCAAGGGGACTAGCGGGTACGGATTTGCTGTTCGATGAGCAGTTCTTC
TRBJ2-3	TRBV28	TRBD2	once	CASSFRGRVHTQYF	TGTGCCAGCAGTTTTCGGGGGAGGGTTCATACGCAGTATTTT
TRBJ1-1	TRBV23-1	.	.	CASSQSEWREAFF	TGCGCCAGCAGTCAATCGGAGTGGCGTGAAGCTTTCTTT
TRBJ2-5	TRBV11-2	.	.	CASSAQGETQYF	TGTGCCAGCAGCGCCCAGGGGGAGACCCAGTACTTC
TRBJ2-1	TRBV6-4	.	.	CASSGNNEQFF	TGTGCCAGCAGCGGGAACAATGAGCAGTTCTTC
TRBJ1-1	TRBV4-3	.	.	CASSQEVRGYMGTEAFF	TGCGCCAGCAGCCAAGAAGTGCGGGGGTACATGGGCACTGAAGCTTTCTTT
TRBJ1-2	TRBV6-6	.	.	CASSYGQRDGYTF	TGTGCCAGCAGTTACGGGCAGAGAGATGGCTACACCTTC
TRBJ2-1	TRBV5-4	.	.	CASSLGQISYNEQFF	TGTGCCAGCAGCTTGGGGCAGATCTCCTACAATGAGCAGTTCTTC